Following are 23 T cell receptor beta chains from one sample sequenced in a study of T cells and Merkel cell carcinoma outcomes. Clones were read by immunoSEQ multiplex PCR, and TCRdb kept only the in-frame ones, dropping some. The table lists 10,000 or so clones, roughly 95% of them singletons, with approximately 1% in the top ten. Material: tumor tissue from Merkel cell carcinoma. These receptors came from a human donor with Merkel cell carcinoma.

On this clone: At one end the junction does not follow the germline gene, possibly because of a read error. The rearrangement uses TRBV28 and TRBJ1-5; D is perhaps TRBD1 (6 bases). Germline-derived CDR1 and CDR2 are MDHEN and SYDVKM. The CDR3 sequence is 14 residues long. The CDR3 loop is CGASGAYSNQPQHF. The CDR3 DNA reads TGCGGGGCGTCGGGGGCTTACAGCAATCAGCCCCAGCATTTT.

The chain recombines TRBV9 with TRBJ2-3; D unclear. Trimming removed 4 bases at V and 6 bases at J, with 12 bases between. The CDR3 has 13 amino acids. CDR1 is SGDLS, CDR2 YYNGEE, per germline. CDR3: CASSSTPTDTQYF. In nucleotides, the CDR3 is TGTGCCAGCAGCTCCACCCCAACCGATACGCAGTATTTT.

This chain links TRBV7-2 with TRBJ1-2, with unresolved D. CDR3 length equals 15 residues. From germline, CDR1 is SGHTA and CDR2 FQGNSA. Trimming shortened V by 4 bases and J by 1 base, and 13 bases separated the two germline ends. The chain's CDR3 is CASSSRTEGNYGYTF. In nucleotides, the CDR3 is TGTGCCAGCAGCTCCCGGACCGAAGGTAACTATGGCTACACCTTC.

The chain joins TRBV28 to TRBJ1-5; D is undetermined. Germline assignment: CDR1 MDHEN and CDR2 SYDVKM. V was trimmed by 5 bases and J by 4 bases, leaving 3 bases between them. The CDR3 covers 11 residues. The CDR3: CASSGNQPQHF. The CDR3, as DNA: TGTGCCAGCAGTGGGAATCAGCCCCAGCATTTT.

This clone was recorded only once. The rearrangement links TRBV14 to TRBJ2-3, with D possibly being TRBD1 (6 bases). From germline, CDR1 is SGHDN and CDR2 FVKESK. This CDR3 is built from 17 residues. Trimming cost V 0 bases and J 0 bases, with 13 bases left between them. This chain's CDR3 is CASSQDLGQSSTDTQYF. CDR3 bases: TGTGCCAGCAGCCAAGATCTAGGACAGAGCAGCACAGATACGCAGTATTTT.

The rearrangement uses TRBV11-2 and TRBJ2-2, with 7 bases aligning to TRBD1. V lost 5 bases to trimming and J lost 0 bases; unmatched junction nucleotides: 3. There are 15 residues in the CDR3. Germline CDR1 is SGHAT and CDR2 is FQNNGV. This chain's CDR3 is CASSRGQANTGELFF. The CDR3, as DNA: TGTGCCAGCAGCCGCGGACAGGCGAACACCGGGGAGCTGTTTTTT.

This chain links TRBV4-2 with TRBJ2-1; 7 bases map to TRBD1. Germline V gene sequence: CDR1 LGHNA, CDR2 YNFKEQ. The CDR3 runs 13 residues. Germline trimming cut 4 bases from V and 5 bases from J; bases unmatched to any gene: 2. CDR3 bases: TGTGCCAGCAGCCGCGGACAGGACAATGAGCAGTTCTTC. Protein: CASSRGQDNEQFF.

This chain connects TRBV28 to TRBJ1-3; D uncertain. Trimming took 7 bases from V and 4 from J, leaving 5 bases between them. Germline V gene lookup returns CDR1 MDHEN and CDR2 SYDVKM. The CDR3 loop spans 11 amino acids. CDR3: CASNRGNTIYF. The CDR3 DNA sequence: TGTGCCAGCAATCGAGGAAACACCATATATTTT. Using reference TRBV28 and TRBJ1-3 for the parts outside the CDR3, the full variable domain is DVKVTQSSRYLVKRTGEKVFLECVQDMDHENMFWYRQDPGLGLRLIYFSYDVKMKEKGDIPEGYSVSREKKERFSLILESASTNQTSMYLCASNRGNTIYFGEGSWLTVV.

The rearrangement links TRBV30 to TRBJ1-2; D is unresolved. This CDR3 is built from 11 residues. V shed 1 base and J shed 5 bases, with 5 bases lying between them. Per germline, CDR1 GTSNPN and CDR2 SVGIG (reference sequence). The CDR3 DNA reads TGTGCCTGGAGTGAGGCATATGGCTACACCTTC. Translating it yields CAWSEAYGYTF.

This chain joins TRBV28 and TRBJ2-1; maybe TRBD2 (6 bases). Trimming shortened V by 3 bases and J by 4 bases, and 22 bases separated the two germline ends. Germline loops: CDR1 MDHEN, CDR2 SYDVKM. This CDR3 has 18 amino acids. The CDR3 reads CASSFHPGGNAQYNEQFF. CDR3 in DNA: TGTGCCAGCAGTTTCCACCCGGGCGGGAATGCTCAATACAATGAGCAGTTCTTC.

The chain employs TRBV5-6 and TRBJ1-2; 11 nucleotides agree with TRBD1. The V gene's germline CDR1 is SGHDT and CDR2 YYEEEE. The CDR3 totals 15 residues. The V segment lost 0 bases and the J segment 4 bases; nucleotides outside the gene matches: 2. The CDR3 sequence is CASSLVGQGGYGYTF. The CDR3 bases are TGTGCCAGCAGCTTGGTGGGACAGGGGGGCTATGGCTACACCTTC.

This clone occurred once. The rearrangement uses TRBV6-1 and TRBJ2-1; D ambiguous. The CDR3 sequence is 14 residues long. The germline V gene encodes CDR1 MNHNS and CDR2 SASEGT. V gave up 7 bases and J gave up 1 base, with 11 bases separating them. CDR3 nucleotide sequence: TGTGCCAGCAAAGAGGAACTTTCCTACAATGAGCAGTTCTTC. This encodes CASKEELSYNEQFF.

The chain employs TRBV19 and TRBJ1-3; TRBD1 is a possible D gene (6 bases). The germline V and J ends were trimmed by 5 bases and 2 bases, with 10 bases remaining between them. This CDR3 is built from 14 residues. CDR1 is LNHDA and CDR2 is SQIVND in the germline V gene (reference sequence). As DNA, the CDR3 is TGTGCCAGTAGTGGCCGGACAGCTGGAAACACCATATATTTT. Translating gives CASSGRTAGNTIYF.

Written as DNA, the CDR3 is TGTGCCTGGAGTGCGGCGGGAGGACATGAGCAGTTCTTC. Protein sequence: CAWSAAGGHEQFF. The gene calls are TRBV30 and TRBJ2-1; the match to TRBD2 covers 8 bases. Germline V gene lookup returns CDR1 GTSNPN and CDR2 SVGIG (reference sequence). The CDR3 runs 13 residues. Germline trimming cut 1 base from V and 8 bases from J; bases unmatched to any gene: 4.

The chain carries TRBV30 and TRBJ1-4; D is possibly TRBD1 (5 bases). Trimming took 7 bases from V and 8 from J, leaving 17 bases between them. CDR3 length: 13 amino acids. CDR1 and CDR2 from the germline V gene are GTSNPN and SVGIG (reference sequence). The CDR3 spells CASNAQGGEKLFF. DNA of the CDR3: TGTGCCTCCAACGCCCAGGGAGGGGAAAAACTGTTTTTT.

The chain has TRBV5-5 and TRBJ2-7; the match to TRBD2 covers 14 bases. CDR1 SGHKS and CDR2 YYEKEE come from the germline V gene (reference sequence). After removal of 6 bases from V and 4 bases from J, the junction contained 9 bases not matched to a gene. The CDR3 contains 16 residues. For the CDR3, the DNA is TGTGCCAGCACCTCGGGACTAGCGGGAGTTGGGTACGAGCAGTACTTC. It translates to CASTSGLAGVGYEQYF.

The chain recombines TRBV18 with TRBJ1-1; possible D gene TRBD1, 5 bases. The CDR3 spans 15 residues. The V end was cut by 2 bases, the J end by 1 base, with 11 bases between. Germline V gene sequence: CDR1 KGHSH, CDR2 LQKENI. CDR3 loop: CASSPLGQGNTEAFF. The DNA for the CDR3 is TGTGCCAGCTCACCATTGGGGCAGGGGAACACTGAAGCTTTCTTT.

The chain uses TRBV30 and TRBJ1-1; 8 positions match TRBD1. With V trimmed by 2 bases and J by 6 bases, 8 bases remained unmatched. The CDR3 loop spans 14 amino acids. Germline V gene sequence: CDR1 GTSNPN, CDR2 SVGIG (reference sequence). The CDR3 nucleotides read TGTGCCTGGAGTAGGGACAGGCCGGGGGCTGAAGCTTTCTTT. It yields the protein CAWSRDRPGAEAFF.

The chain carries TRBV15 and TRBJ1-4; D uncertain. The CDR3 consists of 12 residues. The germline V gene has CDR1 LNHNV and CDR2 YYDKDF (reference sequence). V was trimmed by 0 bases and J by 8 bases, leaving 4 bases between them. For the CDR3, the DNA is TGTGCCACCAGCAGAGAAGTCGAAAAACTGTTTTTT. Translation gives CATSREVEKLFF.

The rearrangement links TRBV19 to TRBJ2-2; 9 bases are a match to TRBD2. V trimming: 6 bases; J trimming: 5 bases; junction bases outside the gene matches: 13. The CDR3 loop spans 17 amino acids. Per germline, CDR1 LNHDA and CDR2 SQIVND (reference sequence). The CDR3: CASRPRAGGPGTGELFF. The CDR3 DNA is TGTGCCAGTAGACCTCGGGCGGGAGGGCCGGGAACCGGGGAGCTGTTTTTT.

The chain recombines TRBV4-2 with TRBJ2-4; no firm D call. Germline V lookup: CDR1 LGHNA, CDR2 YNFKEQ. Between the trimmed V and J ends, which lost 4 bases and 3 bases, there was a span of 16 bases. This CDR3 has 16 residues. The DNA of the CDR3 is TGTGCCAGCAGCCGCAATCTAGTTGGTGGCAAAAACATTCAGTACTTC. This sequence encodes CASSRNLVGGKNIQYF.

In the case of this clone: Its ends do not fully match the called genes, so a read error is possible. V usage is TRBV5-1 and J usage is TRBJ2-5, with TRBD2 as a possible D gene (5 bases). Germline V gene data show CDR1 as SGHRS and CDR2 as YFSETQ. The CDR3 runs to 12 residues. The CDR3 sequence: CASSLAGEIQYF. CDR3 DNA sequence: TGCGCCAGCAGCTTGGCCGGGGAGATCCAGTACTTC.

This chain links TRBV11-2 with TRBJ2-3; unclear D gene. Germline values: CDR1 SGHAT, CDR2 FQNNGV. This CDR3 region has 16 residues. Trimming took off 4 bases at V and 4 bases at J, with 18 bases between the two ends. CDR3 residues: CASSSRVWAVPDTQYF. The CDR3 DNA sequence: TGTGCCAGCAGCTCCCGGGTCTGGGCCGTCCCAGATACGCAGTATTTT.